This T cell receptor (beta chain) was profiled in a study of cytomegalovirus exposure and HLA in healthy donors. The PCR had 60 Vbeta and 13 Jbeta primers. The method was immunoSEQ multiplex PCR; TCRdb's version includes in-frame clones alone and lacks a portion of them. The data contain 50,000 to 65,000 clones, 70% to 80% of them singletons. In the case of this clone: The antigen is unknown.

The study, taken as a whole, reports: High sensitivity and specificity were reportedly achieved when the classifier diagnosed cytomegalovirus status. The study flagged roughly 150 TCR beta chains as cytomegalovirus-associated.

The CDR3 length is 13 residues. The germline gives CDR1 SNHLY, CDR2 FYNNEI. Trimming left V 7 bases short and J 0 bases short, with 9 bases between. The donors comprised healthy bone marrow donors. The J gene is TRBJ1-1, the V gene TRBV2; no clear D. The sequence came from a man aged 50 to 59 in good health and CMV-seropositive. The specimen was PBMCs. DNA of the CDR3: TGTGCCAGCACCCCTAATATGAACACTGAAGCTTTCTTT. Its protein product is CASTPNMNTEAFF. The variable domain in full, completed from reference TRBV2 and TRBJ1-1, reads EPEVTQTPSHQVTQMGQEVILRCVPISNHLYFYWYRQILGQKVEFLVSFYNNEISEKSEIFDDQFSVERPDGSNFTLKIRSTKLEDSAMYFCASTPNMNTEAFFGQGTRLTVV.